This TCR beta chain was captured by sequencing in a study of vaccination and CD4 T cells after COVID-19. With the Oncomine TCR Beta short-read assay, DNA from cultured CD4+ T cells was sequenced. Via MiXCR, TCRdb re-called the PCR reads, giving one row per CDR3 protein. The sample has tens of thousands of distinct CDR3 sequences, around two thirds seen once. Trimming shortened V by 1 base and J by 8 bases, and 15 bases separated the two germline ends. This CDR3 spans 16 amino acids. CDR1 is MNHEY and CDR2 is SMNVEV in the germline V gene (reference sequence). There are a few counts of this clonotype. Its antigen remains unidentified. Documented treatment: roughly ten-day PBMC culture with coronavirus spike peptide pools or control peptides (ViraFEST assay).

Source material: CD4+ T cells from blood, cultured in vitro. The chain is built from TRBV27 and TRBJ1-6, with D possibly matching TRBD1 (6 bases). This TCR was sampled from a human donor who had recovered from COVID-19. The chain's CDR3 is CASSLFPGAGDSPLHF. The DNA of the CDR3 is TGTGCCAGCAGTTTATTTCCGGGGGCCGGCGATTCACCCCTCCACTTT.